These 20 T cell receptor beta chains were sequenced from one sample in a study of cytomegalovirus exposure and HLA in healthy donors. A multiplex PCR was run with 60 Vbeta primers and 13 Jbeta primers. Produced via immunoSEQ multiplex PCR; TCRdb's table is partial and in-frame only. The profile covers about 120,000 clones, with 9.5% appearing a single time and around 3% taken by the ten largest. The sample was PBMCs. The receptor set was obtained from a man aged 25 to 40 in good health and CMV-seronegative.

This clone has only a few counts. The same CDR3 is also encoded by other DNA sequences in this sample. V is TRBV7-9 and J is TRBJ2-5, with D perhaps matching TRBD1 (6 bases). With 1 base removed from V and 5 bases from J, the gap between germline ends came to 11 bases. Germline V lookup: CDR1 SEHNR, CDR2 FQNEAQ (reference sequence). This CDR3 has 14 residues. The CDR3 bases are TGTGCCAGCAGCTTAGGAACAGGGCGGGAGACCCAGTACTTC. Translating it yields CASSLGTGRETQYF.

The gene calls are TRBV19 and TRBJ2-5, with TRBD2 as a possible D gene (6 bases). The germline V and J ends were trimmed by 6 bases and 2 bases, with 13 bases remaining between them. The CDR3 loop spans 14 amino acids. CDR1 and CDR2 from the germline V gene are LNHDA and SQIVND (reference sequence). The CDR3 spells CASRSGGGQETQYF. Written as DNA, the CDR3 is TGTGCCAGTAGGTCCGGGGGTGGACAAGAGACCCAGTACTTC.

This chain links TRBV6-1 with TRBJ1-6; tentatively, D is TRBD1 (6 bases). This CDR3 has 15 amino acids. V lost 7 bases, J lost 11 bases, and 21 bases lay in between. CDR1 MNHNS and CDR2 SASEGT come from the germline V gene. The CDR3 loop reads CASNPTTGTLTPLHF. CDR3 bases: TGTGCCAGCAACCCGACCACAGGGACGTTGACACCCCTCCACTTT.

CDR3 sequence (DNA): TGCGCCAGCAGCTTGACTGCGGCAGGGATTATTTACGAGCAGTACTTC. It yields the protein CASSLTAAGIIYEQYF. The chain joins TRBV5-1 to TRBJ2-7; D is possibly TRBD1 (5 bases). The CDR3 runs to 16 residues. Germline V gene lookup returns CDR1 SGHRS and CDR2 YFSETQ. Trimming cost V 1 base and J 4 bases, with 18 bases left between them.

This clone has just a few counts. The chain combines TRBV6-5 with TRBJ2-3; D perhaps matches TRBD2 (5 bases). The germline V gene has CDR1 MNHEY and CDR2 SVGAGI. The CDR3 spans 15 residues. V lost 2 bases, J lost 2 bases, and 11 bases lay in between. CDR3 residues: CASSYDPTTTDTQYF. The CDR3 coding sequence is TGTGCCAGCAGTTACGACCCGACTACCACAGATACGCAGTATTTT.

The CDR3 loop reads CASSPRTGVNTEAFF. CDR3 DNA sequence: TGCGCCAGCAGTCCCCGGACGGGGGTGAACACTGAAGCTTTCTTT. V usage is TRBV10-1 and J usage is TRBJ1-1, with a possible D match to TRBD1 (5 bases). Germline lookup yields CDR1 WNHNN and CDR2 SYGVQD (reference sequence). V gave up 5 bases and J gave up 0 bases, with 13 bases separating them. The CDR3 covers 15 residues.

J is TRBJ2-3 and V is TRBV28, with D possibly being TRBD1 (6 bases). CDR1 and CDR2 (germline): MDHEN, SYDVKM. V lost 1 base and J 15 bases, leaving 23 bases between the germline ends. This CDR3 is built from 15 residues. The CDR3 DNA sequence: TGTGCCAGCAGTTTATCAGGGCCGGAACGGACAGTAAGTTATTTT. It codes for CASSLSGPERTVSYF.

V and J are TRBV5-4 and TRBJ2-5, with 11 bases that match TRBD2. The V and J ends lost 4 bases and 7 bases, in that order; junction bases with no gene match: 9. CDR3 length equals 15 residues. Germline V gene sequence: CDR1 SGHNT, CDR2 YYREEE (reference sequence). The CDR3 region is CASSVTSGETVTQYF. The CDR3 DNA is TGTGCCAGCAGCGTGACTAGCGGGGAGACAGTGACCCAGTACTTC. The complete variable domain, with remaining parts taken from reference TRBV5-4 and TRBJ2-5, reads ETGVTQSPTHLIKTRGQQVTLRCSSQSGHNTVSWYQQALGQGPQFIFQYYREEENGRGNFPPRFSGLQFPNYSSELNVNALELDDSALYLCASSVTSGETVTQYFGPGTRLLVL.

This clone showed up just a few times. The rearrangement links TRBV4-2 to TRBJ2-3; 12 nucleotides line up with TRBD2. CDR1 LGHNA and CDR2 YNFKEQ come from the germline V gene. The CDR3 runs 16 residues. After removal of 4 bases from V and 3 bases from J, the junction contained 5 bases not matched to a gene. CDR3 in amino acids: CASSPLAGGLTDTQYF. CDR3 DNA sequence: TGTGCCAGCAGCCCGCTAGCGGGAGGGTTGACAGATACGCAGTATTTT.

This clone has only a few counts. The chain is built from TRBV7-9 and TRBJ2-7; D possibly corresponds to TRBD2 (6 bases). The length of the CDR3 is 15 residues. Trimming stripped 2 bases from V and 3 bases from J, with 14 bases between. Germline V gene lookup returns CDR1 SEHNR and CDR2 FQNEAQ (reference sequence). CDR3 sequence reads: CASSLPGVTRYEQYF. The CDR3 bases are TGTGCCAGCAGCTTACCGGGAGTGACTCGCTACGAGCAGTACTTC.

The chain links TRBV10-2 to TRBJ2-5; D is perhaps TRBD2 (6 bases). The CDR3 extends over 17 amino acids. Germline CDR1 and CDR2: WSHSY and SAAADI. Trimming pared 4 bases from V and 2 bases from J, leaving 20 bases between. Here the CDR3 DNA reads TGCGCCAGCAGTGTGTCGGGTGGCATCGGGACTCAAGAGACCCAGTACTTC. Its protein product is CASSVSGGIGTQETQYF.

This clone occurred a few times. V is TRBV19 and J is TRBJ2-3; 11 bases fit TRBD2. Germline CDR1 LNHDA, CDR2 SQIVND (reference sequence). CDR3 length: 15 amino acids. J lost 2 bases, V lost 6 bases, and 4 bases had no gene match. CDR3 in amino acids: CASRVAGGITDTQYF. CDR3 DNA sequence: TGTGCCAGTAGGGTAGCGGGAGGGATCACAGATACGCAGTATTTT.

This chain joins TRBV2 and TRBJ1-1; D ambiguous. This CDR3 comprises 11 residues. Looked up from germline, CDR1 is SNHLY and CDR2 is FYNNEI. V lost 8 bases to trimming and J lost 0 bases, with 4 bases between them. CDR3 loop: CASSVNTEAFF. CDR3 nucleotide sequence: TGTGCCAGCTCAGTGAACACTGAAGCTTTCTTT.

V and J are TRBV5-8 and TRBJ2-5; no clear D gene. In germline, CDR1 is SGHTS, CDR2 YDEGEE. V gave up 2 bases and J gave up 5 bases, with 4 bases separating them. The CDR3 has 11 residues. The CDR3 nucleotides are TGTGCCAGCAGCTTCGGGGAGACCCAGTACTTC. This sequence encodes CASSFGETQYF.

The gene calls are TRBV6-6 and TRBJ2-7, with 7 bases aligning to TRBD2. Trimming took 0 bases from V and 7 from J; bases not matched to a gene: 12. The CDR3 covers 16 residues. CDR1 and CDR2 from the germline V gene are MNHNY and SVGAGI (reference sequence). CDR3 region: CASSYSNIGGLGEQYF. The CDR3 coding sequence is TGTGCCAGCAGTTACTCGAATATAGGAGGACTAGGGGAGCAGTACTTC.

In its sample, this clone was seen a few times. The V and J genes are TRBV7-3 and TRBJ2-7; 9 nucleotides line up with TRBD2. There are 15 residues in the CDR3. J was trimmed by 0 bases and V by 0 bases; bases with no gene match: 0. Germline CDR1 SGHTA, CDR2 FQGTGA. CDR3 in amino acids: CASSLTSGSSYEQYF. The CDR3 DNA is TGTGCCAGCAGCTTAACTAGCGGGAGCTCCTACGAGCAGTACTTC. Full variable domain (missing parts from reference TRBV7-3 and TRBJ2-7): GAGVSQTPSNKVTEKGKYVELRCDPISGHTALYWYRQSLGQGPEFLIYFQGTGAADDSGLPNDRFFAVRPEGSVSTLKIQRTERGDSAVYLCASSLTSGSSYEQYFGPGTRLTVT.

This clone showed up just a few times. The V call is TRBV9, the J call TRBJ2-7; 7 positions agree with TRBD1. CDR1 is SGDLS and CDR2 is YYNGEE in the germline V gene. The V and J ends lost 0 bases and 1 base, in that order; junction bases with no gene match: 1. The CDR3 has 14 amino acids. CDR3 coding DNA: TGTGCCAGCAGCGTAGAGGGACAGTCCTACGAGCAGTACTTC. Translated, it gives CASSVEGQSYEQYF. Looking up the rest from reference TRBV9 and TRBJ2-7 gives the full variable domain: DSGVTQTPKHLITATGQRVTLRCSPRSGDLSVYWYQQSLDQGLQFLIQYYNGEERAKGNILERFSAQQFPDLHSELNLSSLELGDSALYFCASSVEGQSYEQYFGPGTRLTVT.

This clone was detected only a few times. The chain couples TRBV5-5 to TRBJ1-3, with 8 bases fitting TRBD1. There are 18 residues in the CDR3. Germline assignment: CDR1 SGHKS and CDR2 YYEKEE (reference sequence). Trimming took 2 bases from V and 0 from J; bases not matched to a gene: 10. CDR3 in amino acids: CASSFTYGQGNSGNTIYF. CDR3 DNA sequence: TGTGCCAGCAGCTTTACATACGGACAGGGTAACTCTGGAAACACCATATATTTT.

The chain carries TRBV5-1 and TRBJ2-7; 10 positions match TRBD2. The CDR3 sequence is 15 residues long. Germline V lookup: CDR1 SGHRS, CDR2 YFSETQ. J was trimmed by 7 bases and V by 0 bases; bases with no gene match: 7. The CDR3 DNA is TGCGCCAGCAGCTTGGCGGCTAGCGGGAGTCGTGAGCAGTACTTC. It specifies CASSLAASGSREQYF.

This clone was seen a handful of times. The chain recombines TRBV2 with TRBJ2-6; the match to TRBD2 covers 8 bases. CDR3 length: 10 residues. Per germline, CDR1 SNHLY and CDR2 FYNNEI. V was clipped by 6 bases and J by 15 bases; unmatched bases: 1. CDR3 sequence reads: CASSGRALTF. For the CDR3, the DNA is TGTGCCAGCAGCGGGAGGGCCCTGACTTTC.